This T cell receptor (beta chain) was profiled in a study of T cells expressing NK-cell markers (dated by TCRdb to 2019 to 2021). For the wider study: In sorted CD3+CD56+NKG2C+, CD3+CD56+NKG2C- and CD3+CD56-NKG2C+ T-cell subsets from 7 or 8 donors, TCR beta-chain repertoires were profiled. Seven of the eight sequenced donors were HCMV-seropositive and one was HCMV-seronegative. The eight sequenced donors were randomly selected healthy volunteers, three men and five women. Illumina HiSeq 2000/2500, MiSeq or NextSeq was used to sequence libraries as 2 x 150 bp reads. Overall results and qualifications from the work: For 5 or 6 donors, the dominant CD3+CD56+NKG2C+ clonotypes were among the top 10 CD8+ clonotypes and accounted for roughly 1.0-7.5% of CD8+ T cells. Whether the expanded NKG2C-expressing T cell clones were specific for HCMV antigens remained unclear. Those dominant clonotypes were again the most abundant among CD3+CD56-NKG2C+ cells in a handful of donors, at roughly 25-60.1%.

For sequencing, an Illumina HiSeq 2000 was employed. TCR beta cDNA libraries were prepared using 5'RACE template switching, which introduced a universal primer site and unique molecular identifiers. cDNA synthesis was primed from the TCR beta constant segment and was followed by two successive PCR amplification steps. In the original analysis: Reads were demultiplexed and grouped by UMI with MIGEC, and clonotypes were assembled and quantified with MiTCR. Only TCR cDNA sequences supported by at least two reads were kept to exclude erroneous sequences. The tcR package was used for downstream repertoire analysis, and clonotypes were matched across fractions by CDR3 nucleotide sequence plus V segment. VDJmatch was used to annotate antigen specificity against VDJdb, with one amino acid substitution in CDR3 allowed. With the reads reprocessed by TCRdb, a single entry stands for each CDR3 protein sequence and no DNA is reported. TCRdb's processing, not the authors', yielded these V and J calls. The sample table on file contains 150,000 to 160,000 distinct CDR3 sequences. Roughly 35% of the sample comes from the top ten.

The CDR3 numbers 17 residues from cysteine through phenylalanine. No DNA is given. CDR1 and CDR2 were assigned from the germline V gene as SNHLY and FYNNEI. Concerning this clonotype: The antigen it recognizes is unknown.

HCMV-specific IgG was detected in serum with a commercial ELISA kit to determine HCMV serostatus. Peripheral blood mononuclear cells were isolated from blood by Ficoll density gradient centrifugation. Recombination linked TRBV2 to TRBJ2-2; with no DNA, the TCRdb D assignment of TRBD2 cannot be verified. Sample: blood T cells: a sorted CD56 or NKG2C T cell subset, CD4+ or CD8+ T cells, or bulk PBMC T cells (not recorded which). This clonotype was sampled from a woman aged 50 to 60 in good health. Donor details come from another sample of the same person, matched by shared clones. CDR3 sequence: CASSGLAGGPDTGELFF.